This T cell receptor beta chain was obtained from a study of cytomegalovirus exposure and HLA in healthy donors. The V and J ends lost 2 bases and 0 bases, in that order; junction bases with no gene match: 9. Germline CDR1 and CDR2: MGHDK and SYGVNS. The CDR3 is made up of 18 amino acids. PCR employed 60 Vbeta and 13 Jbeta primers. The table came from immunoSEQ multiplex PCR; TCRdb's copy has only in-frame clones and leaves some out. The table lists hundreds of thousands of clones, 85% to 90% of them singletons. V usage is TRBV25-1 and J usage is TRBJ2-7; 11 bases line up with TRBD1. This TCR was recovered from a woman aged 18-35 years in good health and CMV-seronegative. What was sequenced was PBMCs. Written as DNA, the CDR3 is TGTGCCAGCAGTGAAGGGACAGGGGGTAAGAAGAGCTCCTACGAGCAGTACTTC. It codes for CASSEGTGGKKSSYEQYF.